The T cell receptor (beta chain) described here comes from a study of TET2 disruption in CD19-targeted CAR T cells (dated by TCRdb to about 2018). For context, the study as a whole: The number of samples was determined by the original clinical trial design and by which samples were available, and no additional inclusion criteria were applied.

Points the paper makes about the study in general: Conclusions about the CAR T cells of the patient were based on extensive analysis of a single subject.

The immunoSEQ assay was used for deep sequencing of the TCR beta chain. Concerning the study's data processing: Clonotype frequencies were computed using only productive TCR beta rearrangements. TCRdb obtained this table from immuneACCESS and retained in-frame rearrangements with V and J assigned. These tables miss some clones; where compared with another copy, unresolved V genes account for less than half of the shortfall, and the remainder is unexplained. V and J calls and clone size are those listed in that table; D and trimming were worked out from the DNA. The table for this sample lists about 25,000 clones. Clones ranked in the top ten supply approximately 2% of the sample. The germline V gene specifies SGHAT as CDR1 and FQNNGV as CDR2. Measured from the cysteine to the phenylalanine, the CDR3 is 13 residues long. The DNA covers only part of the CDR3, 30 bases in frame from base 1. Trimming accounts for 8 bases at V and 4 bases at J, while the number of junction bases matched to no gene is 7.

This specimen's treatment or condition label, interpreted: autologous CTL019 cells: CD19 CAR with 4-1BB and CD3 zeta domains. The CD19 CAR incorporated TCR zeta and 4-1BB costimulatory signaling domains. Leukapheresis was used to collect T cells from peripheral blood for manufacturing CTL019. The DNeasy Blood and Tissue Kit was used to extract genomic DNA from pre-infusion T cells, peripheral blood, or sorted post-infusion T cells. Comments on this clone: No antigen is known for it. The read halts 3 residues ahead of the CDR3 end, with the missing end drawn from the germline J gene.

The material was CD8- CAR+ T cells sorted from cultured blood T cells, obtained for CD19 CAR T cell therapy. The sample's cell subset or site, from its label and the paper: CD8-negative CAR-positive T cells from the infusion product. This clonotype was obtained from a man aged 65 to 85 with chronic lymphocytic leukemia. This chain joins TRBV11-2 to TRBJ1-2; TRBD1 matches 7 bases in the middle. The sequenced CDR3 bases are TGTGCCAGCGGGACAGACCCCCTCTATGGC. Translated, it gives CASGTDPLYG. The whole CDR3 region reads CASGTDPLYGYTF.